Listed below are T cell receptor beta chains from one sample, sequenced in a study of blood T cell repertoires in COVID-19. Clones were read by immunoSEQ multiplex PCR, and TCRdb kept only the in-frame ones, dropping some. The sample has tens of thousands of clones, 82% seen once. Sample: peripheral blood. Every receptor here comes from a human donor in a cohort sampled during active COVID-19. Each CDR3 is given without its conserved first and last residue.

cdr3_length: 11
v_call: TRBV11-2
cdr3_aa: ASSLDRSSEQY

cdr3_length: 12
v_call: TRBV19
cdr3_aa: ASTRQGPNTEAF

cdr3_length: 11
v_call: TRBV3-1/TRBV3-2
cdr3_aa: ASSPQGAGQGF

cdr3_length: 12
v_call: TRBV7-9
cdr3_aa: ASSLTRVGTEAF

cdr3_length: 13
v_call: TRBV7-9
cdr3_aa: ASSLSGGLNEKLF

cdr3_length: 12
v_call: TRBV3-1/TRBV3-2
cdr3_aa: ASTYRGGGDTQY

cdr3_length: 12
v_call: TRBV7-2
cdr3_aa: ASSFVAQLYGYT

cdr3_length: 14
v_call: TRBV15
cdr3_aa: ATSTGRLRELDEQF

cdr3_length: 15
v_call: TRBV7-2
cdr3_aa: ASSFLRGPTNTGELF

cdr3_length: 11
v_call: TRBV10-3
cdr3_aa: ATERGGTYEQY

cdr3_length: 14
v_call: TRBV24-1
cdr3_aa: ATSDSTGRGDQPQH

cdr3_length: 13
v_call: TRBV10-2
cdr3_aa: ASSEPSGGNEKLF

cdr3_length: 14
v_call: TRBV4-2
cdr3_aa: ASSQGQASAGTEAF

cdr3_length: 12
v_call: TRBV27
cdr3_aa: ASSRGWGGSEAF

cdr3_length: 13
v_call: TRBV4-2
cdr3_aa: ASSQRGPGDEKLF

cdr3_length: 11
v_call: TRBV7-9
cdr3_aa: ASSSQGGQPQH

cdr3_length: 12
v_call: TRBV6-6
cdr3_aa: ASRGEGGTDTQY

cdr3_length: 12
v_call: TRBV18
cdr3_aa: ASSPGQSNNEQF

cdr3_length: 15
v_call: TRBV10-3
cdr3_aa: AISESGQTKGTDTQY

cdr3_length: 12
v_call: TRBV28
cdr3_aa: AVSGVGRSDTQY

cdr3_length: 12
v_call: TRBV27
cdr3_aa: ASSLGTGDNEQF

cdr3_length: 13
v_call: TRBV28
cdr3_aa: ASSGGGSSGNTIY

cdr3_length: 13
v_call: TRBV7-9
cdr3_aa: ASSLQNRGETEAF

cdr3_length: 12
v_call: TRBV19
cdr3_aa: ASSVRGSNQPQH

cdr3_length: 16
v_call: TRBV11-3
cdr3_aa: ASSLELAGLAAYNEQF

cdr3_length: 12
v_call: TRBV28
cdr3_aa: ASIPGGLEEKLF

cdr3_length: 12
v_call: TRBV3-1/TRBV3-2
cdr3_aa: ASSQGPGHLEAF

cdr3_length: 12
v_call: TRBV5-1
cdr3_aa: ASSLAGFRAEAF

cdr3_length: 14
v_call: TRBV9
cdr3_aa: ASSHPGLGRGETQY

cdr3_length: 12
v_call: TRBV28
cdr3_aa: ASSYRQVGTEAF

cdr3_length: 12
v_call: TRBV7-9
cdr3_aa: ASSLTVSGNTIY

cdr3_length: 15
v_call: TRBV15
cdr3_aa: ATSEGGEAESNQPQH

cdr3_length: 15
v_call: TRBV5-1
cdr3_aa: ASSWGSGGGSYNEQF

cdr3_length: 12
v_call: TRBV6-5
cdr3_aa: ASSYRGNNQPQH

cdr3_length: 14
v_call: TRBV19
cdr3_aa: ASSIGLGGLGETQY

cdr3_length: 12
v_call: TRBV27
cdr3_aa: ASSLRDRAYEQY